This T cell receptor beta chain was captured in a study of shared clonotypes between healthy human individuals. Study overall: Donors, aged 18 to 49, were a couple of women and a few men.

Sequenced by immunoSEQ multiplex PCR; TCRdb stores in-frame clones only, minus some. The sample has roughly 2,500,000 clones; 93% are singletons. Germline CDR1 reads SGHAT; CDR2 reads FQDESV (reference sequence). This CDR3 region has 16 residues. V was trimmed by 5 bases and J by 5 bases, leaving 16 bases between them. This clone was detected once. This TCR came from a man aged 18 to 30 in good health. Some clones in this sample may be carry-over from other donors' samples. What was sequenced was naive CD4+ T cells from PBMCs. Described subset: CD45RA+ positively selected. The chain joins TRBV11-1 to TRBJ2-6; D remains ambiguous. As DNA, the CDR3 is TGTGCCAGCAGCCCCGACTGGGCCGGCCGGGCCAACGTCCTGACTTTC. It specifies CASSPDWAGRANVLTF.